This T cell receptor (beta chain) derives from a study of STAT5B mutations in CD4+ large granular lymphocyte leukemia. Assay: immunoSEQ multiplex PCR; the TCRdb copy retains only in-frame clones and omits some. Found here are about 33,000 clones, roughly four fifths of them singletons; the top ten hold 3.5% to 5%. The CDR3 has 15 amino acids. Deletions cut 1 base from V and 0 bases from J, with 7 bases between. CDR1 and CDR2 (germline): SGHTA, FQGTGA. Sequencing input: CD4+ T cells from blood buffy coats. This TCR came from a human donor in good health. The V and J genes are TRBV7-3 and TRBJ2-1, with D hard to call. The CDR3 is CASSLSGVSYNEQFF. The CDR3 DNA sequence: TGTGCCAGCAGCTTAAGTGGGGTCTCCTACAATGAGCAGTTCTTC.